This T cell receptor (beta chain) was profiled in a study of patients and donors after allogeneic stem cell transplantation. MiXCR, run by TCRdb on the RT-PCR reads, gives a single entry per CDR3 protein. In the table there are 70,000 to 85,000 distinct CDR3 sequences, about 25% of which are singletons. This clonotype showed up just a few times. This TCR derives from a human donor who was either an allogeneic HSCT recipient or a stem cell or donor lymphocyte infusion donor (not recorded which). It is not recorded whose cells these are; they may come from a transplant donor. The specimen was blood, either unsorted or a sorted T cell fraction (not recorded which).

CDR3 sequence: CAISEGRGLSPLHF. CDR3 in DNA: TGTGCCATCAGTGAGGGCAGGGGGCTGTCACCCCTCCACTTT. This rearrangement joins TRBV10-3 to TRBJ1-6; 8 nucleotides agree with TRBD1. The CDR3 loop spans 14 amino acids. Germline-derived CDR1 and CDR2 are ENHRY and SYGVKD. The J segment lost 10 bases and the V segment lost 2 bases, leaving 4 bases of the junction unmatched.